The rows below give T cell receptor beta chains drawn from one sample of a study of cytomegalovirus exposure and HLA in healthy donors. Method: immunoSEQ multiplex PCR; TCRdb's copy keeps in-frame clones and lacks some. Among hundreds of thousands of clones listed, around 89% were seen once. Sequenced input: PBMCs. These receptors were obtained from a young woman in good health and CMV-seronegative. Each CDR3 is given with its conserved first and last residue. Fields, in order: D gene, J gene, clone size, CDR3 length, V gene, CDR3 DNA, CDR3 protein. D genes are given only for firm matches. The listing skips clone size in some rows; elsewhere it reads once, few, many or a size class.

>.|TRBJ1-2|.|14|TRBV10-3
TGTGCCATCAGCCCTTTGGACAGCATCTATGGCTACACCTTC
CAISPLDSIYGYTF
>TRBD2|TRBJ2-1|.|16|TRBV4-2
TGTGCCAGCAGCCAAGATAGCGGGGGGGCGCGGAATGAGCAGTTCTTC
CASSQDSGGARNEQFF
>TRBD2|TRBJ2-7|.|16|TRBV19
TGTGCCAGTAGTCAATCTACCGGGACTAAGTACTACGAGCAGTACTTC
CASSQSTGTKYYEQYF
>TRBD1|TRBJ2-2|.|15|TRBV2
TGTGCCAGCAAGAAGGACAGGGGGGAGTTGACGGAGCTGTTTTTT
CASKKDRGELTELFF
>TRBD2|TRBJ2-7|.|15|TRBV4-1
TGCGCCAGCAGCCGCCCGGGTGCGGGGGTTCCCGAGCAGTACTTC
CASSRPGAGVPEQYF
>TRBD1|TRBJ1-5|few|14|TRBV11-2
TGTGCCAGCAGCGTGGACAGGACCAATCAGCCCCAGCATTTT
CASSVDRTNQPQHF
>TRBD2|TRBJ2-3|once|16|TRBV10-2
TGCGCCAGCAGTGAGGGAGGACTAGCGGGATCCGATACGCAGTATTTT
CASSEGGLAGSDTQYF
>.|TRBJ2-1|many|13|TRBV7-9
TGTGCCAGCAGCCACGTCGACAACGGAGAGCAGTTCTTC
CASSHVDNGEQFF
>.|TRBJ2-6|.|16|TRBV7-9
TGTTCCAGCAGCTTTCGTGAGGGCTCTGGGGCCAACGTCCTGACTTTC
CSSSFREGSGANVLTF
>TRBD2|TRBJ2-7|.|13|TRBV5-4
TGTGCCAGCAGCACTGGACTAGGTCGCGAGCAGTACTTC
CASSTGLGREQYF
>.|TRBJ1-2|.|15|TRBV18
TGTGCCAGCTCACCCGAAGGGGGAATCAACTATGGCTACACCTTC
CASSPEGGINYGYTF
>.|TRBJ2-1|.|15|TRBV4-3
TGCGCCAGCAGCCTCCGGGGAGGAGGGTACAGTGAGCAGTTCTTC
CASSLRGGGYSEQFF
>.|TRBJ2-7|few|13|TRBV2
TGTGCCAGCAGTGATGTAGGGGTCGGGGAGCAGTACTTC
CASSDVGVGEQYF
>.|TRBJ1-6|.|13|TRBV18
TGTGCCAGCTCACCACAGACTACTCCGACCCTCCACTTT
CASSPQTTPTLHF
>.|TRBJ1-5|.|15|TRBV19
TGTGCCAGTAGCTGGGGAGGGTATAGCAATCAGCCCCAGCATTTT
CASSWGGYSNQPQHF
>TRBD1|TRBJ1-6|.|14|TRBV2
TGTGCCAGCAGAAGGGACAGGGGAGGTGGGACCCTCCACTTT
CASRRDRGGGTLHF
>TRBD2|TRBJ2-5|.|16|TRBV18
TGTGCCAGCTCACCAGGGCCAGCGGGGGGGCCAGAGACCCAGTACTTC
CASSPGPAGGPETQYF
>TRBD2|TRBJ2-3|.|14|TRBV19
TGTGCCAGTAGAAGGACTAGCTGGGAAGATACGCAGTATTTT
CASRRTSWEDTQYF
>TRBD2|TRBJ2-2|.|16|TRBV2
TGTGCCAGCATCAGGACTAGCGGGAGTGTCACCGGGGAGCTGTTTTTT
CASIRTSGSVTGELFF
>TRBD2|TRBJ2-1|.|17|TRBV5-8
TGTGCCAGCAGCTTGCCCGGGGGGACTAGCGGGAGAAATGAGCAGTTCTTC
CASSLPGGTSGRNEQFF
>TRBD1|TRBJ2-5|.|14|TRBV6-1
TGTGCCAGCAGGAGGACAGGGGGACAAGAGACCCAGTACTTC
CASRRTGGQETQYF
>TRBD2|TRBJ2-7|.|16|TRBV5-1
TGCGCCAGCAGCCTACAAGGGACTAGCGGGGGGACCACCTTGGACTTC
CASSLQGTSGGTTLDF
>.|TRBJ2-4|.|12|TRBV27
TGTGCCAGCGGGCTAGCCAAAAACATTCAGTACTTC
CASGLAKNIQYF
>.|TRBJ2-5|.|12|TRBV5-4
TGTGCCAGCTCGTCGGTGCAAGAGACCCAGTACTTC
CASSSVQETQYF
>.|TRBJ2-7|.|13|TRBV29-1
TGCAGCGTTCGACAGGTTCCCTCCTACGAGCAGTACTTC
CSVRQVPSYEQYF
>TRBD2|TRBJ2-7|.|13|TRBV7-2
TGTGCCAGCAGCGTCAGCGGGGGGGATGAGCAGTACTTC
CASSVSGGDEQYF
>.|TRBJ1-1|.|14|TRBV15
TGTGCCACCAGCAAGCCCGCTGATAACACTGAAGCTTTCTTT
CATSKPADNTEAFF
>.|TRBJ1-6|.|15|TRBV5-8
TGTGCCAGCAGCTATTTCGGCGGGCTCAGATCACCCCTCCACTTT
CASSYFGGLRSPLHF
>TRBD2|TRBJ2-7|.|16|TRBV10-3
TGTGCCATCAGTGCATTGGGAGCGGGAGGGAAATACGAGCAGTACTTC
CAISALGAGGKYEQYF
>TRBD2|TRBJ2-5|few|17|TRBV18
TGTGCCAGCTCACCCCCTCGCCGCGGGGGGGCTCAAGAGACCCAGTACTTC
CASSPPRRGGAQETQYF
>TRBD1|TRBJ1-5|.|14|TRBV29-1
TGCAGCGCTGCGGACAGGGGGCCGGATCAGCCCCAGCATTTT
CSAADRGPDQPQHF
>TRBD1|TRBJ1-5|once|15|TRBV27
TGTGCCAGCAACCCAAACAGGGGTGGGTCTAAGCCCCAGCATTTT
CASNPNRGGSKPQHF
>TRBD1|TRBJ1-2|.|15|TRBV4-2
TGTGCCAGCAGCCAAGAGGGGACAGGGCGGGGTGGCTACACCTTC
CASSQEGTGRGGYTF
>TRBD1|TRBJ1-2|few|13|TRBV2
TGTGCCAGCAGCTTGACAGGGATTGGCGGCTACACCTTC
CASSLTGIGGYTF
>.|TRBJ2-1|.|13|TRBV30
TGTGCCTGGAGTCCGCTGCTTAGTAATGAGCAGTTCTTC
CAWSPLLSNEQFF
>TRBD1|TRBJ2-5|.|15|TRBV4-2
TGTGCCAGCAGCCTAACCGGGACAGAGAAAGAGACCCAGTACTTC
CASSLTGTEKETQYF
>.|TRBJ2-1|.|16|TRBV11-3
TGTGCCAGCAGCCCTTACTACAAGAGCTCCTACAATGAGCAGTTCTTC
CASSPYYKSSYNEQFF
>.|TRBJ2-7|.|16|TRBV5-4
TGTGCCAGCAGCTTGGCCCCGTCCACCCAGGTACACGAGCAGTACTTC
CASSLAPSTQVHEQYF
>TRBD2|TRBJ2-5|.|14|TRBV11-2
TGTGCCAGCAGCTTAGCGGGAGGGGAAGAGACCCAGTACTTC
CASSLAGGEETQYF
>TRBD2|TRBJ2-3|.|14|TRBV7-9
TGTGCCAGCAGCTTCTCCAGCGGGGGGGATACGCAGTATTTT
CASSFSSGGDTQYF
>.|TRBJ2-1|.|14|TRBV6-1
TGTGCCAGCAGCAGGGGAGCAGCCTACAATGAGCAGTTCTTC
CASSRGAAYNEQFF
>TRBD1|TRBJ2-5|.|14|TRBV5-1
TGCGCCAGCACCGTGACAGGGGTTGGAGAGACCCAGTACTTC
CASTVTGVGETQYF
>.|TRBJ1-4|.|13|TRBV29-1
TGCAGCGGGCTCGTCGCAGGGGTTGAAAAACTGTTTTTT
CSGLVAGVEKLFF
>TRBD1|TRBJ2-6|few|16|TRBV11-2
TGTGCCAGCAGCAGGACAGGTACTCTTTGGGCCAACGTCCTGACTTTC
CASSRTGTLWANVLTF
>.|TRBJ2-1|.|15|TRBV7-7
TGTGCCAGCAGCCTACTACCCCTCTCCTACAATGAGCAGTTCTTC
CASSLLPLSYNEQFF
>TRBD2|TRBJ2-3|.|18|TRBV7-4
TGTGCCAGCAGCTTACCCCCTGGGACTAGCGGGACGACAGATACGCAGTATTTT
CASSLPPGTSGTTDTQYF
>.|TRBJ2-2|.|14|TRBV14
TGTGCCAGCAGCCAGGGGGCCGGTATCGGGGAGCTGTTTTTT
CASSQGAGIGELFF
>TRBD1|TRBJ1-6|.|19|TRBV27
TGTGCCAGCAGGTCCGGGACAGGGGGCTCCTCCTCCTATAATTCACCCCTCCACTTT
CASRSGTGGSSSYNSPLHF
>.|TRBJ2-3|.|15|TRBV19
TGTGCCAGTAGTATTGTCCACTATAACACGGATACGCAGTATTTT
CASSIVHYNTDTQYF
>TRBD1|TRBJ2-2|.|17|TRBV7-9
TGTGCCAGCAGCCCCTTCCTAGGACAGGGGGCCGCCGGGGAGCTGTTTTTT
CASSPFLGQGAAGELFF
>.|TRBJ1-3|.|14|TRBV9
TGTGCCAGCAGCCTCCGCGGTTCTGGAAACACCATATATTTT
CASSLRGSGNTIYF
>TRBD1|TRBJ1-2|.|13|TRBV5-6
TGTGCCAGCAGCCGGACAGGAGAGCATGGCTACACCTTC
CASSRTGEHGYTF
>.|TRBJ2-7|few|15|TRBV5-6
TGTGCCAGCAGCTTGGGCAGGGGCAGCTCCTACGAGCAGTACTTC
CASSLGRGSSYEQYF
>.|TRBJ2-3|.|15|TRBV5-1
TGCGCCAGCAGCTTAGTGGCGGGGAGCACAGATACGCAGTATTTT
CASSLVAGSTDTQYF
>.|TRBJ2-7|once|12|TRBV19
TGTGCCACCTCGGGACTTAGCTACGAGCAGTACTTC
CATSGLSYEQYF